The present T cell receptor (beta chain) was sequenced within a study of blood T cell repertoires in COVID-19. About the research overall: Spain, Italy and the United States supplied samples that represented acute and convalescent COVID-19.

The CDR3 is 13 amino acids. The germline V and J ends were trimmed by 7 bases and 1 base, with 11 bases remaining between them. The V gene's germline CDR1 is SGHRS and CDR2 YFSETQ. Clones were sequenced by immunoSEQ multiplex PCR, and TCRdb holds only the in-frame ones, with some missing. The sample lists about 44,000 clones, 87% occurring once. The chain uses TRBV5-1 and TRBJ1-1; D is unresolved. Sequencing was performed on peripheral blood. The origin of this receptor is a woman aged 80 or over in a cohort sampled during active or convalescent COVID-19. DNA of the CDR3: TGCGCCAGCGGAGGCGCAGGGAACACTGAAGCTTTCTTT. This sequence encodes CASGGAGNTEAFF.